Listed below are T cell receptor beta chains from one sample, sequenced in a study of shared clonotypes between healthy human individuals. Sequencing used immunoSEQ multiplex PCR; TCRdb keeps in-frame clones, though not all of them. In the table there are about 1,900,000 clones, 85% to 95% of which are singletons. The sample was naive CD8+ T cells sorted from blood. These TCRs come from a man aged 18 to 29 in good health. The CDR3 runs from the conserved cysteine through the conserved F or W. Each record gives: V gene, J gene, clone size, D gene, CDR3 protein, CDR3 DNA. The D gene is left open where the match is weak. Size is omitted from some rows. Given values are once, few, many or a class for expanded clones.

TRBV6-1	TRBJ1-2	.	TRBD1	CASSRQGLMDYGYTF	TGTGCCAGCAGCCGACAGGGGCTTATGGACTATGGCTACACCTTC
TRBV7-3	TRBJ2-1	.	TRBD2	CASSATGAGEQFF	TGTGCCAGCAGCGCGACTGGAGCGGGGGAGCAGTTCTTC
TRBV29-1	TRBJ2-1	.	.	CSVDSRRDNEQFF	TGCAGCGTTGACTCGAGACGGGACAATGAGCAGTTCTTC
TRBV9	TRBJ2-7	.	.	CASSVGVGYTYEQYF	TGTGCCAGCAGCGTAGGGGTGGGATATACCTACGAGCAGTACTTC
TRBV5-8	TRBJ2-7	.	.	CASSDYRDSPYEQYF	TGTGCCAGCAGCGACTACCGGGACTCCCCGTACGAGCAGTACTTC
TRBV27	TRBJ2-7	.	TRBD2	CASSLSAGTRTYEQYF	TGTGCCAGCAGTTTATCAGCGGGGACTCGTACCTACGAGCAGTACTTC
TRBV4-1	TRBJ2-7	.	.	CASSQGSMGAYEQYF	TGCGCCAGCAGCCAGGGTTCTATGGGGGCCTACGAGCAGTACTTC
TRBV7-9	TRBJ2-5	.	TRBD1	CASSLIGTGGRETQYF	TGTGCCAGCAGCTTAATCGGGACAGGGGGCCGGGAGACCCAGTACTTC
TRBV27	TRBJ1-1	.	.	CASGLRARTEAFF	TGTGCCAGCGGTCTCAGGGCGCGGACTGAAGCTTTCTTT
TRBV4-1	TRBJ1-1	.	.	CASSQQGYGAFF	TGCGCCAGCAGCCAACAGGGCTATGGTGCTTTCTTT
TRBV4-3	TRBJ2-1	.	TRBD2	CASSPGLAGVYEQFF	TGCGCCAGCAGCCCAGGGCTAGCGGGAGTGTATGAGCAGTTCTTC
TRBV5-6	TRBJ1-5	.	.	CASSLFVQGGEPQHF	TGTGCCAGCAGCTTGTTCGTCCAGGGAGGTGAGCCCCAGCATTTT
TRBV9	TRBJ2-1	once	.	CASSVGWGPSYNEQFF	TGTGCCAGCAGCGTAGGGTGGGGGCCCTCCTACAATGAGCAGTTCTTC
TRBV18	TRBJ1-2	.	.	CASSPTGAGIIGYTF	TGTGCCAGCTCACCAACTGGGGCAGGGATCATTGGCTACACCTTC
TRBV7-9	TRBJ2-1	.	TRBD2	CASSLGGGSTYNEQFF	TGTGCCAGCAGCTTAGGTGGCGGGAGCACCTACAATGAGCAGTTCTTC
TRBV29-1	TRBJ2-7	.	TRBD1	CSVTGGASYEQYF	TGCAGCGTGACAGGGGGCGCGTCCTACGAGCAGTACTTC
TRBV15	TRBJ2-7	.	TRBD2	CATSRSGLAVYEQYF	TGTGCCACCAGCAGGTCGGGACTAGCGGTCTACGAGCAGTACTTC
TRBV27	TRBJ2-7	.	TRBD1	CASSTGGSWEEQYF	TGTGCCAGCAGCACAGGGGGCTCTTGGGAAGAGCAGTACTTC
TRBV4-2	TRBJ1-3	.	.	CASSQDRGNTIYF	TGTGCCAGCAGCCAAGATCGGGGAAACACCATATATTTT
TRBV10-2	TRBJ2-7	.	.	CASSEFASPLGYF	TGCGCCAGCAGTGAATTTGCTAGCCCCCTGGGGTACTTC
TRBV2	TRBJ2-7	.	.	CASSVPPRDYEQYF	TGTGCCAGCAGTGTCCCCCCGCGGGATTACGAGCAGTACTTC
TRBV7-9	TRBJ1-2	.	.	CASSLGQTYYGYTF	TGTGCCAGCAGCTTAGGACAGACCTACTATGGCTACACCTTC
TRBV11-2	TRBJ1-3	.	.	CASSDVSSGNTIYF	TGTGCCAGCAGCGATGTGAGCTCTGGAAACACCATATATTTT
TRBV5-1	TRBJ1-1	.	.	CASSFQGGSRSEAFF	TGCGCCAGCAGCTTCCAGGGCGGGTCACGGTCTGAAGCTTTCTTT
TRBV6-5	TRBJ2-1	once	TRBD1	CATTGGTGVNEQFF	TGTGCCACCACCGGCGGGACAGGGGTCAATGAGCAGTTCTTC
TRBV9	TRBJ1-4	once	TRBD1	CASSPGTGNEKLFF	TGTGCCAGCAGCCCAGGGACAGGGAATGAAAAACTGTTTTTT
TRBV9	TRBJ1-4	.	.	CASSRGGANEKLFF	TGTGCCAGCTCTAGGGGGGGTGCTAATGAAAAACTGTTTTTT
TRBV5-1	TRBJ1-1	.	.	CASSLRGGDTEAFF	TGCGCCAGCAGCTTGCGGGGAGGGGACACTGAAGCTTTCTTT
TRBV5-1	TRBJ2-5	.	TRBD2	CASEASGSRETQYF	TGCGCCAGCGAGGCTAGCGGATCTCGAGAGACCCAGTACTTC
TRBV5-1	TRBJ2-1	.	TRBD2	CASSTLLVTSENNEQFF	TGCGCCAGCAGCACCTTGCTGGTGACTAGCGAGAACAATGAGCAGTTCTTC
TRBV7-8	TRBJ2-7	.	.	CASSSYTHEQYF	TGTGCCAGCAGCTCTTACACCCACGAGCAGTACTTC